This TCR beta chain emerged from a study of blood T cell repertoires in COVID-19. The assay was immunoSEQ multiplex PCR, and TCRdb's table has in-frame clones only and misses some. Of about 470,000 clones listed, around 87% were seen once; the top ten hold around 0.7%. Those enrolled, adults aged roughly 18 to 89 years, came from some 25 US areas. The sample comprised PBMCs or T cells enriched from blood (not recorded which). The TCR comes from a woman younger than 35 who had recovered from COVID-19.

The CDR3 bases are TGTGCCAGCAGCCCCGGACAGGACCAAGATACGCAGTATTTT. Translation: CASSPGQDQDTQYF. V and J are TRBV5-4 and TRBJ2-3; 7 bases are shared with TRBD1. This CDR3 region has 14 residues. The germline V gene encodes CDR1 SGHNT and CDR2 YYREEE (reference sequence). V was pared by 4 bases and J by 5 bases, with 7 bases of the junction left unmatched.